This T cell receptor beta chain was sequenced for a study of neurological immune-mediated disorders. TCRdb analysed the 5' RACE reads with MiXCR anew, one entry per CDR3 protein. Here the sample spans over 50,000 distinct CDR3 sequences, approximately 5.1% being singletons. This clonotype was seen at least ten times. Germline trimming cut 2 bases from V and 5 bases from J; bases unmatched to any gene: 5. This CDR3 is built from 14 residues. Germline V gene lookup returns CDR1 SGHKS and CDR2 YYEKEE (reference sequence). V gene TRBV5-5 combines with J gene TRBJ2-7, with 9 bases fitting TRBD1. The sample consisted of PBMCs. The sequence was obtained from a human donor with multiple sclerosis. The donor label of this sample is uncertain. The CDR3 DNA reads TGTGCCAGCAGCTTCCTCGGGACAGGGAACGAGCAGTACTTC. Translated: CASSFLGTGNEQYF.